This T cell receptor beta chain was profiled in a study of PD-1 blockade in mismatch repair-deficient tumors. The data were produced by immunoSEQ multiplex PCR, yet TCRdb's version contains in-frame clones alone and is incomplete. The profile shows approximately 100,000 clones, approximately 83% of them singletons. Mismatch repair deficiency was confirmed in all patients, by PCR or immunohistochemistry. This clonotype was sampled from an adult with mismatch repair-deficient cancer. This specimen was peripheral blood, taken 35 to 37 weeks after starting pembrolizumab.

The CDR3 protein is CASSGEGNYEQYF. DNA of the CDR3: TGTGCCAGCAGCGGAGAGGGAAACTACGAGCAGTACTTC. This chain joins TRBV21-1 and TRBJ2-7; TRBD2 is taken as the D call from the table, unchecked against the DNA. TRBV21-1 is deemed a pseudogene. The CDR3 is 13 residues long.